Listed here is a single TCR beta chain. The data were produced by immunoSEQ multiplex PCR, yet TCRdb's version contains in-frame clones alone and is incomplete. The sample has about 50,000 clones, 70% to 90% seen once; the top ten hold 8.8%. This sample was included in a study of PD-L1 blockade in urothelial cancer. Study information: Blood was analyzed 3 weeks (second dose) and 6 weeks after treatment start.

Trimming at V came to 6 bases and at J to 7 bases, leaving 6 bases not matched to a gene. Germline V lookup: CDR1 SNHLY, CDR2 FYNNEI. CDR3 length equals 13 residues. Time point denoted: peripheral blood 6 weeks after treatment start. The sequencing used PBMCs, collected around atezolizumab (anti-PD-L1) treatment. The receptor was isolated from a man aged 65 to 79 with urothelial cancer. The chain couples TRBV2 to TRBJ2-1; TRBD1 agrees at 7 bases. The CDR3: CASSRDSLNEQFF. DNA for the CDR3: TGTGCCAGCAGCCGGGACAGCTTGAATGAGCAGTTCTTC.